This T cell receptor (beta chain) was recovered during a study of blood T cell repertoires in COVID-19. Study as a whole: The cDNA or gDNA used as material had been derived from T cells, B-cell-depleted T cells, or PBMCs.

Clones were sequenced by immunoSEQ multiplex PCR, and TCRdb holds only the in-frame ones, with some missing. The sample lists about 98,000 clones, about 85% seen once, with 3.5% to 5.5% in the top ten. This TCR came from a man aged 65 to 85 with acute or convalescent COVID-19. Sequencing input: peripheral blood.

CDR3 amino acids: CASSAPRGVHLDTQYF. CDR3 sequence (DNA): TGTGCCAGCAGCGCCCCCCGGGGGGTTCATCTAGATACGCAGTATTTT. This chain connects TRBV9 to TRBJ2-3; TRBD2 aligns across 7 bases. V dropped 3 bases and J dropped 5; count of bases not matched to a gene: 12. Per the germline V gene, CDR1 is SGDLS and CDR2 is YYNGEE. The CDR3 covers 16 residues.